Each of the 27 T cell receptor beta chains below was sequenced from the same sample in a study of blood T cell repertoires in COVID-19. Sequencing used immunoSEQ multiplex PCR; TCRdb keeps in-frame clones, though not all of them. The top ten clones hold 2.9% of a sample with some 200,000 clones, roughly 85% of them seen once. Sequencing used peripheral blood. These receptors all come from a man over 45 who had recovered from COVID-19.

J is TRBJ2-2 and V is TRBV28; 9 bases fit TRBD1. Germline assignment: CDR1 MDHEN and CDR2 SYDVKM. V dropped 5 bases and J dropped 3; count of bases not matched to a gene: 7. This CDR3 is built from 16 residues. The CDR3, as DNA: TGTGCCAGCAGTGGGACCGGGACAGGGCACACCGGGGAGCTGTTTTTT. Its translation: CASSGTGTGHTGELFF.

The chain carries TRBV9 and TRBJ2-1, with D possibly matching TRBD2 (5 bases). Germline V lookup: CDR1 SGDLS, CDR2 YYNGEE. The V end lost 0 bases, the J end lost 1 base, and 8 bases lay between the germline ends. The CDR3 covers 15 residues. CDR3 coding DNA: TGTGCCAGCAGCGTAGGTCCGGGATCCTACAATGAGCAGTTCTTC. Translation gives CASSVGPGSYNEQFF.

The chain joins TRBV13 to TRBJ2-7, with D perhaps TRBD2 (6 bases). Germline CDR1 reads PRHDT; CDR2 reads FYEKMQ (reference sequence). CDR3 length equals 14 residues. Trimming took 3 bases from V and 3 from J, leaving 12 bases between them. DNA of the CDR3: TGTGCCAGCAGCTTGGCCGGGACTGGCTACGAGCAGTACTTC. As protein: CASSLAGTGYEQYF.

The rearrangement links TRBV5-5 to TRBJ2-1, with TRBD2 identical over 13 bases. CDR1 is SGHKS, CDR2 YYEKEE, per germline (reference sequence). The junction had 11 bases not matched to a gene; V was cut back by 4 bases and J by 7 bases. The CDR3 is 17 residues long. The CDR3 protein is CASSDVTSGRANNEQFF. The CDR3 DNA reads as TGTGCCAGCAGCGACGTAACTAGCGGGAGGGCCAATAATGAGCAGTTCTTC.

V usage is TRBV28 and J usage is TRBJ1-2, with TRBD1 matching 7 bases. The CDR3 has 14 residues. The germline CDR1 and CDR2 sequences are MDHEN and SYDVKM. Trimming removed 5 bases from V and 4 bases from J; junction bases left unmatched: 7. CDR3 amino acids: CASSTGAQGYGYTF. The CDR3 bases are TGTGCCAGCAGTACAGGGGCGCAAGGCTATGGCTACACCTTC.

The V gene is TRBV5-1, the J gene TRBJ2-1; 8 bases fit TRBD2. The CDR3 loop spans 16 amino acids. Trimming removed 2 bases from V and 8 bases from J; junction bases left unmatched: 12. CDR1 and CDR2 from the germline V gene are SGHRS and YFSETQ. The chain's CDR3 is CASSFRTSPLSDEQFF. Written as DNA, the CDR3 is TGCGCCAGCAGCTTCCGGACTAGCCCTCTTTCGGATGAGCAGTTCTTC.

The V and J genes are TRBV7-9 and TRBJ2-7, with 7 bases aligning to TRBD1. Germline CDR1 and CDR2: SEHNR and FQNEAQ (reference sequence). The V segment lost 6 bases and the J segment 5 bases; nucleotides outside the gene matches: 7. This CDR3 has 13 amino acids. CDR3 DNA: TGTGCCAGCAGACTTGGGACAGCCGACGAGCAGTACTTC. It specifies CASRLGTADEQYF.

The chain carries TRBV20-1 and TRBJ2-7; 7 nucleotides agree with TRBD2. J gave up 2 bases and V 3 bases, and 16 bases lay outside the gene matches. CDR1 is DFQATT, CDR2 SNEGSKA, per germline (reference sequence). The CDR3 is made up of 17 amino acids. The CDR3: CSASGASGPALPYEQYF. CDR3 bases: TGCAGTGCTAGTGGAGCTAGCGGACCGGCCCTCCCCTACGAGCAGTACTTC.

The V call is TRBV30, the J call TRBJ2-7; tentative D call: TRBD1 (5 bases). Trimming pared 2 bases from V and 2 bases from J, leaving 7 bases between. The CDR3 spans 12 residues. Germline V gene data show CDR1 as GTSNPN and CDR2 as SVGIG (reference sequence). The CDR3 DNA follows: TGTGCCTGGAGTAAGGGGCCCTACGAGCAGTACTTC. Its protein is CAWSKGPYEQYF.

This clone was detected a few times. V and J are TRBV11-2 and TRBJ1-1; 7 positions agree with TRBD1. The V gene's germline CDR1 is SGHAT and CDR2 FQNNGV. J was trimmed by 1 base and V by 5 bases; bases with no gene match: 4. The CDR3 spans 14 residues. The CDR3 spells CASSNHRGNTEAFF. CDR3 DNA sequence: TGTGCCAGCAGCAATCACAGGGGGAACACTGAAGCTTTCTTT.

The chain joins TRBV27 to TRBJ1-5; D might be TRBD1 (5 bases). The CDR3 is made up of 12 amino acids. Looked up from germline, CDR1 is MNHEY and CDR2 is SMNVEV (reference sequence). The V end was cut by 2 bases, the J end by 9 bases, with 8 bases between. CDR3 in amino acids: CASSLGGGPQHF. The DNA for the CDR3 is TGTGCCAGCAGTTTAGGCGGGGGGCCCCAGCATTTT.

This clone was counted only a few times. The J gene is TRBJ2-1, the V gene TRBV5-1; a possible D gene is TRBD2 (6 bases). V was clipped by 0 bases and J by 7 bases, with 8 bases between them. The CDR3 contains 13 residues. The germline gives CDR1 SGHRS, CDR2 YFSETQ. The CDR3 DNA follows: TGCGCCAGCAGCTTGGCCGGGGGAAATGAGCAGTTCTTC. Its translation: CASSLAGGNEQFF. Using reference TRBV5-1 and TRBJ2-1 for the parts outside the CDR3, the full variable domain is KAGVTQTPRYLIKTRGQQVTLSCSPISGHRSVSWYQQTPGQGLQFLFEYFSETQRNKGNFPGRFSGRQFSNSRSEMNVSTLELGDSALYLCASSLAGGNEQFFGPGTRLTVL.

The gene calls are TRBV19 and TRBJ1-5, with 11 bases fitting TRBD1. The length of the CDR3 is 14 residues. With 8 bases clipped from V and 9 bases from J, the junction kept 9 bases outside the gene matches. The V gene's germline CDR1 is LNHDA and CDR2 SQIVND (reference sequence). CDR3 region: CASSSDRGRGPQHF. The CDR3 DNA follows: TGTGCCAGTTCCTCGGACAGGGGGCGAGGGCCCCAGCATTTT. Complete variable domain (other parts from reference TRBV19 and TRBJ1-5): DGGITQSPKYLFRKEGQNVTLSCEQNLNHDAMYWYRQDPGQGLRLIYYSQIVNDFQKGDIAEGYSVSREKKESFPLTVTSAQKNPTAFYLCASSSDRGRGPQHFGDGTRLSIL.

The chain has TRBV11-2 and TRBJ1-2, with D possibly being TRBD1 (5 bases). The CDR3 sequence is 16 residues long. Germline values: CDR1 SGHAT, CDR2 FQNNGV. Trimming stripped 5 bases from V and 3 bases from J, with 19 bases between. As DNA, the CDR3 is TGTGCCAGCAGCCCCGAGGGCGGGGCGCGGTACTATGGCTACACCTTC. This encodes CASSPEGGARYYGYTF.

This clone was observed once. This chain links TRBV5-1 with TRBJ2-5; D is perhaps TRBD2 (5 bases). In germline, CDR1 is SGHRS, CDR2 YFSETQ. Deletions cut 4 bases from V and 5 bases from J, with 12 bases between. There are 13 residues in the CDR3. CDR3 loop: CASSADWAETQYF. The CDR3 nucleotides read TGCGCCAGCAGCGCGGACTGGGCGGAGACCCAGTACTTC.

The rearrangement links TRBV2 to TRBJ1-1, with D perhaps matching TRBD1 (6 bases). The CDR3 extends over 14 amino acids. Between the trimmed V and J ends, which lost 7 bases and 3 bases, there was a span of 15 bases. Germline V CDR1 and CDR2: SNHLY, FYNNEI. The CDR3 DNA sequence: TGTGCCAGCAATTTCAGGGGTGGGGACACTGAAGCTTTCTTT. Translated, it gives CASNFRGGDTEAFF.

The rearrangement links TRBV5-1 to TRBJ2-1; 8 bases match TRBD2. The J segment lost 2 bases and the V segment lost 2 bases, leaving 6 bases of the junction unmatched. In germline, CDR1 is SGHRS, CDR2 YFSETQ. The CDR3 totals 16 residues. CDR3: CASSFEAGGPYNEQFF. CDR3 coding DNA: TGCGCCAGCAGCTTCGAGGCGGGAGGCCCCTACAATGAGCAGTTCTTC.

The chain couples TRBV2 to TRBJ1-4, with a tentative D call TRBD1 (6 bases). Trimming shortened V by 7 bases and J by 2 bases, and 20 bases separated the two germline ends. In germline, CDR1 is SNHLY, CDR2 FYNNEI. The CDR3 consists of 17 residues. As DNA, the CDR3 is TGTGCCAGCACGCCTAAGTGGGGGCATTCGACTAATGAAAAACTGTTTTTT. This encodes CASTPKWGHSTNEKLFF.

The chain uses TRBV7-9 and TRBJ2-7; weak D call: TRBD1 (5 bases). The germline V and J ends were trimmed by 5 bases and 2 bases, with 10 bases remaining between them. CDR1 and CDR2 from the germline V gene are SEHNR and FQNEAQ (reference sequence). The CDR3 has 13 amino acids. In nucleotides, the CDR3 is TGTGCCAGCAGCGGTGAGACAGCCTACGAGCAGTACTTC. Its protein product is CASSGETAYEQYF.

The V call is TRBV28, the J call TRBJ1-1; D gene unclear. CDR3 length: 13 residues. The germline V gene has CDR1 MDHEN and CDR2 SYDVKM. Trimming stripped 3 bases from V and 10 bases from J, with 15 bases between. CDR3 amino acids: CASSFPGRPTAFF. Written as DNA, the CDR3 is TGTGCCAGCAGTTTCCCGGGGAGGCCTACAGCTTTCTTT.

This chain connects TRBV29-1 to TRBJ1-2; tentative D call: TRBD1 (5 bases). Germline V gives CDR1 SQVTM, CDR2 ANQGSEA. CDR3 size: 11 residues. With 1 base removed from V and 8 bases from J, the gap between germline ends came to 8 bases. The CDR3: CSVEGGRGYTF. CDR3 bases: TGCAGCGTTGAAGGGGGCCGCGGCTACACCTTC.

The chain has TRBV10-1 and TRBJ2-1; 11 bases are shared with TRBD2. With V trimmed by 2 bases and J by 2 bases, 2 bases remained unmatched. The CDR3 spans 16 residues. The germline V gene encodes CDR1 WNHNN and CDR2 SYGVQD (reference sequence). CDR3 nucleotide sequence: TGCGCCAGCAGTGAGGCGACTAGCGGGACCTACAATGAGCAGTTCTTC. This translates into CASSEATSGTYNEQFF.

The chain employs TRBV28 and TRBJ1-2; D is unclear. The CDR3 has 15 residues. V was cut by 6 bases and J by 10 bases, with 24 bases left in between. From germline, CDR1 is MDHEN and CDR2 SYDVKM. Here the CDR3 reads CASSVPRPSLALYTF. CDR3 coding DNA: TGTGCCAGCAGCGTCCCTAGACCAAGTCTAGCCCTCTACACCTTC.

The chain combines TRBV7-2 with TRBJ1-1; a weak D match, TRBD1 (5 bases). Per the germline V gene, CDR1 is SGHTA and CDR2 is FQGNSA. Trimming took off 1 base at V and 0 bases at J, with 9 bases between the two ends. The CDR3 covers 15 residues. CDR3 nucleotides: TGTGCCAGCAGCTTAGAGGTGGGGCTGAACACTGAAGCTTTCTTT. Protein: CASSLEVGLNTEAFF.

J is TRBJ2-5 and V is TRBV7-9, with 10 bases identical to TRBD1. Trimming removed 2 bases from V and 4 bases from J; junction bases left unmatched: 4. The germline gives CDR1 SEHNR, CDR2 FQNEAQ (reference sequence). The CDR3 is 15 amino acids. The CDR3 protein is CASSLPRTGGETQYF. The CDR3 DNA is TGTGCCAGCAGCTTACCGCGGACAGGGGGAGAGACCCAGTACTTC.

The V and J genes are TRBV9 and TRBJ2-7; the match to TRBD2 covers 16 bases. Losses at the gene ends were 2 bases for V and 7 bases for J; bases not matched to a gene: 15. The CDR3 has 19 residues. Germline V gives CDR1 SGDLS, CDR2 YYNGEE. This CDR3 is CASSVGPGLAGGQSREQYF. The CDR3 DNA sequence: TGTGCCAGCAGCGTCGGTCCGGGACTAGCGGGAGGGCAATCGAGGGAGCAGTACTTC.

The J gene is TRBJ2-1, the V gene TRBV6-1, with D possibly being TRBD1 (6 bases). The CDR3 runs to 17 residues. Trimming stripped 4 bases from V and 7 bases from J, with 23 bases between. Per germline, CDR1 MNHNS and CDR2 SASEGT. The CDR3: CASSGEQGAGRANEQFF. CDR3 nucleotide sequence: TGTGCCAGCAGTGGAGAACAGGGCGCGGGCAGGGCGAATGAGCAGTTCTTC.